These 27 T cell receptor beta chains were all obtained from the same sample, sequenced in a study of cytomegalovirus exposure and HLA in healthy donors. Use of 60 Vbeta and 13 Jbeta primers characterized the PCR. Assay used: immunoSEQ multiplex PCR; TCRdb lists only in-frame clones, some missing. The data contain around 160,000 clones, 60% to 85% of them singletons. The sequenced sample was PBMCs. The source of these receptors is a man aged 40-55 years in good health and CMV-seropositive.

The rearrangement joins TRBV6-1 to TRBJ2-6; no reliable D call. The CDR3 covers 15 residues. Trimming removed 4 bases at V and 2 bases at J, with 9 bases between. CDR1 and CDR2 (germline): MNHNS, SASEGT. CDR3 DNA: TGTGCCAGCAGTGGAGCAGAGACTGGGGCCAACGTCCTGACTTTC. It yields the protein CASSGAETGANVLTF.

The rearrangement joins TRBV29-1 to TRBJ2-7; TRBD2 agrees at 12 bases. CDR3 length: 15 amino acids. Trimming removed 2 bases from V and 8 bases from J; junction bases left unmatched: 10. Germline V gene data show CDR1 as SQVTM and CDR2 as ANQGSEA. The CDR3 DNA is TGCAGCGTTGAACAGGCTAGCGGGAGGGGGGGCAAGCAGTACTTC. Its translation is CSVEQASGRGGKQYF.

This chain uses TRBV6-5 with TRBJ1-1, with no clear D. The CDR3 length is 15 residues. Deletions cut 0 bases from V and 1 base from J, with 9 bases between. Per germline, CDR1 MNHEY and CDR2 SVGAGI. The CDR3 DNA is TGTGCCAGCAGTTACTCTTTAACTGGGAACACTGAAGCTTTCTTT. This sequence encodes CASSYSLTGNTEAFF.

The chain carries TRBV28 and TRBJ2-3, with 8 bases matching TRBD2. This CDR3 is 15 amino acids long. The V segment lost 4 bases and the J segment 3 bases; nucleotides outside the gene matches: 6. Germline CDR1 reads MDHEN; CDR2 reads SYDVKM. CDR3 DNA: TGTGCCAGCAGTTACGCTGGGACTAGTACAGATACGCAGTATTTT. It codes for CASSYAGTSTDTQYF.

The chain links TRBV9 to TRBJ1-2; possibly TRBD1 for D (6 bases). Trimming removed 4 bases from V and 3 bases from J, with 25 bases in between. This CDR3 is built from 18 residues. Germline CDR1 is SGDLS and CDR2 is YYNGEE. CDR3 amino acids: CASSTRFGRGVWHYGYTF. The CDR3 bases are TGTGCCAGCAGCACCCGCTTTGGCAGGGGAGTTTGGCACTATGGCTACACCTTC.

The chain employs TRBV5-1 and TRBJ2-3; D remains ambiguous. CDR3 length equals 15 residues. V lost 0 bases to trimming and J lost 0 bases, with 8 bases between them. Germline CDR1 is SGHRS and CDR2 is YFSETQ. CDR3 loop: CASSLGGVSTDTQYF. In DNA, the CDR3 is TGCGCCAGCAGCTTGGGCGGAGTTAGCACAGATACGCAGTATTTT.

The J gene is TRBJ2-3, the V gene TRBV7-8; maybe TRBD2 (5 bases). Trimming took 5 bases from V and 6 from J, leaving 18 bases between them. This CDR3 contains 15 residues. The germline gives CDR1 SGHVS, CDR2 FQNEAQ. CDR3 sequence (DNA): TGTGCCAGCAGCGAGGACTTCACGGGTGCGGATACGCAGTATTTT. As protein: CASSEDFTGADTQYF.

This chain uses TRBV9 with TRBJ1-1, with TRBD1 matching 8 bases. CDR1 is SGDLS and CDR2 is YYNGEE in the germline V gene. With 0 bases clipped from V and 10 bases from J, the junction kept 8 bases outside the gene matches. CDR3 length: 14 amino acids. CDR3 nucleotide sequence: TGTGCCAGCAGCGTAGACACAGGGGGACGCTCAGCTTTCTTT. It yields the protein CASSVDTGGRSAFF.

This sequence joins TRBV18 and TRBJ1-2, with no clear D. The V end lost 2 bases, the J end lost 4 bases, and 14 bases lay between the germline ends. Germline lookup yields CDR1 KGHSH and CDR2 LQKENI. This CDR3 is 15 amino acids long. In nucleotides, the CDR3 is TGTGCCAGCTCACCAGGTCCCGGGGATAGCTATGGCTACACCTTC. It specifies CASSPGPGDSYGYTF.

The count of this clone is one. V gene TRBV10-2 combines with J gene TRBJ1-1; possibly TRBD1 for D (5 bases). The CDR3 loop spans 16 amino acids. From germline, CDR1 is WSHSY and CDR2 SAAADI. The V and J ends lost 10 bases and 3 bases respectively, with 24 bases between them. The CDR3 coding sequence is TGCGCCACCACCGTAAGGGGCACTAGCCGGGACACTGAAGCTTTCTTT. Its protein is CATTVRGTSRDTEAFF.

CDR3 loop: CASSLDTGQGSQPQHF. CDR3 in DNA: TGCGCCAGCAGTTTGGACACCGGACAGGGTTCTCAGCCCCAGCATTTT. The chain joins TRBV4-1 to TRBJ1-5; 8 nucleotides align to TRBD1. This CDR3 region has 16 residues. Germline-derived CDR1 and CDR2 are MGHRA and YSYEKL. After removal of 6 bases from V and 6 bases from J, the junction contained 13 bases not matched to a gene.

V usage is TRBV5-4 and J usage is TRBJ1-1; weak D call: TRBD1 (6 bases). This CDR3 has 14 residues. Germline values: CDR1 SGHNT, CDR2 YYREEE (reference sequence). Trimming removed 4 bases from V and 5 bases from J, with 15 bases in between. The CDR3 is CASSRAGVRTEAFF. CDR3 coding DNA: TGTGCCAGCAGCCGCGCAGGGGTGCGGACTGAAGCTTTCTTT.

A few counts support this clone. Relative to the germline gene, one junction end is altered; a read error may explain this. Other DNA sequences in this sample translate to the same CDR3. The chain employs TRBV5-4 and TRBJ2-7, with unresolved D. The CDR3 is made up of 15 amino acids. The germline gives CDR1 SGHNT, CDR2 YYREEE (reference sequence). This chain's CDR3 is CASSQVHGAGYEQYF. The DNA of the CDR3 is TGCGCCAGCAGCCAAGTGCACGGAGCCGGCTACGAGCAGTACTTC. The full variable domain, completed using reference TRBV5-4 and TRBJ2-7, is ETGVTQSPTHLIKTRGQQVTLRCSSQSGHNTVSWYQQALGQGPQFIFQYYREEENGRGNFPPRFSGLQFPNYSSELNVNALELDDSALYLCASSQVHGAGYEQYFGPGTRLTVT.

The V call is TRBV29-1, the J call TRBJ2-7, with 8 bases that match TRBD1. The trim removed 3 bases at V and 0 bases at J, leaving 1 base unmatched. The CDR3 runs to 13 residues. Germline-derived CDR1 and CDR2 are SQVTM and ANQGSEA. CDR3 sequence: CSVDTGGSYEQYF. As DNA, the CDR3 is TGCAGCGTTGACACAGGGGGCTCCTACGAGCAGTACTTC.

A word on this clone: Compared with germline, one end of the junction differs, possibly owing to a read error. The chain carries TRBV7-9 and TRBJ1-2, with 7 bases that match TRBD1. CDR1 is SEHNR and CDR2 is FQNEAQ in the germline V gene (reference sequence). The CDR3 is 16 amino acids. CDR3 nucleotides: TGTTCCAGCAGCACAGGGGTACGGAGTACTAACTATGGCTACACCTTC. Residues: CSSSTGVRSTNYGYTF.

This clone occurred a few times. This chain connects TRBV28 to TRBJ2-7; 9 bases agree with TRBD2. The germline CDR1 and CDR2 sequences are MDHEN and SYDVKM. The CDR3 sequence is 15 residues long. Unmatched junction bases numbered 6, after V lost 3 bases and J lost 3 bases. For the CDR3, the DNA is TGTGCCAGCAGTTTGTTCGCGGGAGGGGTCTACGAGCAGTACTTC. Protein: CASSLFAGGVYEQYF.

This chain links TRBV7-6 with TRBJ2-7, with D maybe TRBD2 (6 bases). The CDR3 spans 16 residues. Looked up from germline, CDR1 is SGHVS and CDR2 is FNYEAQ. The V gene lost 3 bases and the J gene lost 6 bases, with 21 bases spanning the gap. CDR3 DNA sequence: TGTGCCAGCAGCTTCGACTTCACGGGAGCATCCGGCGAGCAGTACTTC. Translated, it gives CASSFDFTGASGEQYF. Full variable domain (missing parts from reference TRBV7-6 and TRBJ2-7): GAGVSQSPRYKVTKRGQDVALRCDPISGHVSLYWYRQALGQGPEFLTYFNYEAQQDKSGLPNDRFSAERPEGSISTLTIQRTEQRDSAMYRCASSFDFTGASGEQYFGPGTRLTVT.

Remarks on this clone: The junction and the germline gene differ at one end; a read error may be behind it. The genes are TRBV7-9 and TRBJ2-1; 14 bases fit TRBD2. The CDR3 runs to 17 residues. Per germline, CDR1 SEHNR and CDR2 FQNEAQ (reference sequence). The CDR3 DNA sequence: TGTTCCAGCAGCTTAAGAGGGACTAGCGGGAGCTACAATGAGCAGTTCTTC. It codes for CSSSLRGTSGSYNEQFF.

This chain links TRBV7-7 with TRBJ2-2; 8 bases fit TRBD2. This CDR3 region has 16 residues. Trimming at V came to 4 bases and at J to 2 bases, leaving 6 bases not matched to a gene. In germline, CDR1 is SSHAT, CDR2 FNYEAQ (reference sequence). CDR3 DNA: TGTGCCAGCAGCTACTCAGCGGGAGCCAACACCGGGGAGCTGTTTTTT. Its protein is CASSYSAGANTGELFF.

The V call is TRBV7-2, the J call TRBJ1-2; D ambiguous. The V end was cut by 1 base, the J end by 6 bases, with 21 bases between. Germline V gene sequence: CDR1 SGHTA, CDR2 FQGNSA. The CDR3 runs to 17 residues. The CDR3 DNA reads as TGTGCCAGCAGCTTAGGATTGGCGGGGAACCTCGGAGATGGCTACACCTTC. The encoded protein is CASSLGLAGNLGDGYTF.

V gene TRBV18 combines with J gene TRBJ2-1; 11 bases align to TRBD2. Trimming took 6 bases from V and 4 from J; bases not matched to a gene: 5. From germline, CDR1 is KGHSH and CDR2 LQKENI. This CDR3 comprises 15 residues. The DNA of the CDR3 is TGTGCCAGCTCCCAACTAGCGGGAGAGTACAATGAGCAGTTCTTC. Translated: CASSQLAGEYNEQFF.

This sequence joins TRBV7-2 and TRBJ1-1, with 8 nucleotides matching TRBD1. CDR3 length equals 14 residues. V lost 5 bases and J lost 5; bases outside the gene matches: 7. Germline V lookup: CDR1 SGHTA, CDR2 FQGNSA. CDR3 in DNA: TGTGCCAGCAGCCCACCCCAGGGGGCTACTGAAGCTTTCTTT. Translation: CASSPPQGATEAFF.

The chain carries TRBV6-5 and TRBJ2-7; 8 bases fit TRBD2. The CDR3 runs 15 residues. V lost 6 bases to trimming and J lost 0 bases; unmatched junction nucleotides: 7. CDR1 and CDR2 (germline): MNHEY, SVGAGI. DNA of the CDR3: TGTGCCAGCAGCTCTAGCGGGCCAAGCTCCTACGAGCAGTACTTC. It translates to CASSSSGPSSYEQYF.

This clone was seen just once. The chain carries TRBV7-2 and TRBJ2-4; no clear D. This CDR3 is 14 amino acids long. Germline CDR1 SGHTA, CDR2 FQGNSA. Trimming shortened V by 1 base and J by 3 bases, and 7 bases separated the two germline ends. In nucleotides, the CDR3 is TGTGCCAGCAGCTTAGGATCGAGCAAAAACATTCAGTACTTC. Its protein product is CASSLGSSKNIQYF.

The chain combines TRBV28 with TRBJ1-2, with D possibly being TRBD1 (6 bases). The CDR3 is 12 residues long. V lost 2 bases and J lost 8, with 9 bases in between. The germline CDR1 and CDR2 sequences are MDHEN and SYDVKM. Written as DNA, the CDR3 is TGTGCCAGCAGTTTAACAGGGCGAGGCTACACCTTC. Encoded protein: CASSLTGRGYTF.

The rearrangement uses TRBV2 and TRBJ1-4; D is unclear. With 6 bases removed from V and 7 bases from J, the gap between germline ends came to 18 bases. The CDR3 loop spans 15 amino acids. Germline V gene sequence: CDR1 SNHLY, CDR2 FYNNEI. CDR3 region: CASSGVLGLGEKLFF. The DNA for the CDR3 is TGTGCCAGCAGCGGGGTTTTAGGGTTAGGTGAAAAACTGTTTTTT. The full variable domain, in which reference TRBV2 and TRBJ1-4 provide the parts outside the CDR3, is EPEVTQTPSHQVTQMGQEVILRCVPISNHLYFYWYRQILGQKVEFLVSFYNNEISEKSEIFDDQFSVERPDGSNFTLKIRSTKLEDSAMYFCASSGVLGLGEKLFFGSGTQLSVL.

The chain uses TRBV9 and TRBJ2-1; no reliable D call. CDR1 SGDLS and CDR2 YYNGEE come from the germline V gene. Trimming shortened V by 4 bases and J by 11 bases, and 16 bases separated the two germline ends. The CDR3 spans 13 residues. The CDR3, as DNA: TGTGCCAGCAGCTCCAGGTACTCCCCAAAGCAGTTCTTC. Translated: CASSSRYSPKQFF. The full variable domain, rest sourced from reference TRBV9 and TRBJ2-1, is DSGVTQTPKHLITATGQRVTLRCSPRSGDLSVYWYQQSLDQGLQFLIQYYNGEERAKGNILERFSAQQFPDLHSELNLSSLELGDSALYFCASSSRYSPKQFFGPGTRLTVL.